Reported below is one T cell receptor beta chain. Its antigen is as yet unknown. This sample stems from a study of identical twins. From the 5' RACE reads, TCRdb called clonotypes with MiXCR, one entry per CDR3 protein. The table includes over 200,000 distinct CDR3 sequences, roughly 9.4% detected once. Study-level results: Insertions were fewer in abundant cord blood beta clonotypes, whereas memory repertoires showed none of this pattern. Monozygotic twin pairs showed more out-of-frame TCR alpha sharing than models estimated. Analyses based on zero insertions could be partly confounded by invariant MAIT and iNKT cells.

Trimming cost V 10 bases and J 2 bases; bases outside gene matches: 12. The germline CDR1 and CDR2 sequences are SEHNR and FQNEAQ (reference sequence). The CDR3 extends over 15 amino acids. The specimen was memory (CD45RO+) T cells sorted from blood. The chain recombines TRBV7-9 with TRBJ2-3, with TRBD1 matching over 7 bases. This receptor was obtained from a young woman in good health. CDR3 coding DNA: TGTGCCATTAAACCAGGGGGTTATCTCACAGATACGCAGTATTTT. It codes for CAIKPGGYLTDTQYF.